Detailed here is one T cell receptor (beta chain). This entry belongs to a study of blood T cell repertoires in COVID-19. Across the whole study: Samples representing acute and convalescent COVID-19 were sourced from the United States, Italy and Spain. T cells, B-cell-depleted T cells, or PBMCs provided the cDNA or gDNA that served as material.

Germline assignment: CDR1 MDHEN and CDR2 SYDVKM. This CDR3 contains 15 residues. Trimming pared 7 bases from V and 2 bases from J, leaving 15 bases between. The authors' processing: Reference gene primers were amplified, and this amplification served to estimate nucleated cell counts. The assay was immunoSEQ multiplex PCR, and TCRdb's table has in-frame clones only and misses some. That table supplies the V and J calls and clone size; D and trimming were determined from the DNA. Here the sample spans fewer than 200,000 clones, 65% to 90% being singletons. This TCR derives from a human donor in a cohort sampled during active COVID-19. The chain uses TRBV28 and TRBJ1-5; a possible D gene is TRBD1 (6 bases). The specimen sequenced was peripheral blood. CDR3 bases: TGTGCCAGCATTGGAGAGGGGGTTCGCAATCAGCCCCAGCATTTT. Translated: CASIGEGVRNQPQHF. The complete variable domain, with remaining parts taken from reference TRBV28 and TRBJ1-5, reads DVKVTQSSRYLVKRTGEKVFLECVQDMDHENMFWYRQDPGLGLRLIYFSYDVKMKEKGDIPEGYSVSREKKERFSLILESASTNQTSMYLCASIGEGVRNQPQHFGDGTRLSIL.